These 25 T cell receptor beta chains came from one sample sequenced in a study of cytomegalovirus exposure and HLA in healthy donors. The PCR was carried out with 60 Vbeta primers and 13 Jbeta primers. Measured with immunoSEQ multiplex PCR; TCRdb has only the in-frame clones, and not every one. Among around 190,000 clones listed, about 86% were seen once. The sequencing input was PBMCs. These receptors were taken from a woman aged 25 to 45 in good health and CMV-seronegative.

The chain combines TRBV5-4 with TRBJ2-3; 7 bases fit TRBD2. V lost 4 bases to trimming and J lost 4 bases; unmatched junction nucleotides: 6. The CDR3 has 14 residues. The germline CDR1 and CDR2 sequences are SGHNT and YYREEE (reference sequence). This CDR3 is CASSQRTSSDTQYF. In nucleotides, the CDR3 is TGTGCCAGCAGCCAACGGACTAGTTCAGATACGCAGTATTTT. The full variable domain, in which reference TRBV5-4 and TRBJ2-3 provide the parts outside the CDR3, is ETGVTQSPTHLIKTRGQQVTLRCSSQSGHNTVSWYQQALGQGPQFIFQYYREEENGRGNFPPRFSGLQFPNYSSELNVNALELDDSALYLCASSQRTSSDTQYFGPGTRLTVL.

This chain joins TRBV28 and TRBJ1-2, with TRBD1 matching over 8 bases. The germline CDR1 and CDR2 sequences are MDHEN and SYDVKM. The trim removed 2 bases at V and 4 bases at J, leaving 9 bases unmatched. The CDR3 is made up of 16 amino acids. The CDR3 DNA is TGTGCCAGCAGTTTACCCAAACAGGGGGATAGCTATGGCTACACCTTC. Translation: CASSLPKQGDSYGYTF.

The rearrangement joins TRBV11-2 to TRBJ2-2; D is ambiguous. Germline V gene sequence: CDR1 SGHAT, CDR2 FQNNGV. With 2 bases removed from V and 2 bases from J, the gap between germline ends came to 18 bases. CDR3 length: 18 residues. CDR3: CASSLSFGPILNTGELFF. The CDR3 nucleotides are TGTGCCAGCAGCTTAAGCTTTGGTCCAATATTAAACACCGGGGAGCTGTTTTTT.

The gene calls are TRBV7-6 and TRBJ2-6; the match to TRBD1 covers 7 bases. V lost 5 bases and J lost 0; bases outside the gene matches: 10. The CDR3 loop spans 18 amino acids. Germline-derived CDR1 and CDR2 are SGHVS and FNYEAQ. CDR3 residues: CASSARQGVSSGANVLTF. The CDR3 nucleotides are TGTGCCAGCAGCGCACGACAGGGTGTTAGCTCTGGGGCCAACGTCCTGACTTTC. The full variable domain, its missing parts supplied by reference TRBV7-6 and TRBJ2-6, is GAGVSQSPRYKVTKRGQDVALRCDPISGHVSLYWYRQALGQGPEFLTYFNYEAQQDKSGLPNDRFSAERPEGSISTLTIQRTEQRDSAMYRCASSARQGVSSGANVLTFGAGSRLTVL.

The gene calls are TRBV5-1 and TRBJ2-1, with 8 bases lining up with TRBD2. CDR3 length: 14 residues. The germline CDR1 and CDR2 sequences are SGHRS and YFSETQ. V lost 3 bases and J lost 6; bases outside the gene matches: 5. CDR3 in amino acids: CASSSLAGGNEQFF. As DNA, the CDR3 is TGCGCCAGCAGCTCCCTAGCGGGTGGCAATGAGCAGTTCTTC.

J is TRBJ2-3 and V is TRBV7-9, with D possibly matching TRBD2 (6 bases). The V gene's germline CDR1 is SEHNR and CDR2 FQNEAQ (reference sequence). This CDR3 contains 16 residues. V lost 5 bases, J lost 0 bases, and 15 bases lay in between. The CDR3 DNA reads as TGTGCCAGCAGCACCCGTAGCGGATCTAGCACAGATACGCAGTATTTT. This gives the protein CASSTRSGSSTDTQYF.

V is TRBV13 and J is TRBJ2-1, with TRBD1 identical over 9 bases. Germline V lookup: CDR1 PRHDT, CDR2 FYEKMQ (reference sequence). The length of the CDR3 is 15 residues. V shed 9 bases, J shed 7 bases, and the junction held 13 bases outside the gene matches. The CDR3 nucleotides are TGTGCCAGAACGGCCAGGGACAGGGAGTTGAATGAGCAGTTCTTC. Amino acid sequence: CARTARDRELNEQFF.

There are a few counts of this clone. J is TRBJ2-7 and V is TRBV21-1; the D segment call TRBD2 is taken from the table without a DNA check. TRBV21-1 is a documented pseudogene. The CDR3 is 11 residues long. CDR3 coding DNA: TGTGCCAGCAGCAAGCTAAACGAGCAGTACTTC. This encodes CASSKLNEQYF.

This clone was recorded only once. This sequence joins TRBV6-1 and TRBJ2-3; D is possibly TRBD2 (6 bases). Per germline, CDR1 MNHNS and CDR2 SASEGT. V was pared by 1 base and J by 7 bases, with 18 bases between. This CDR3 contains 16 residues. The CDR3 protein is CASSEVGGRPPNTQYF. The CDR3 DNA reads as TGTGCCAGCAGTGAAGTGGGGGGACGTCCACCAAATACGCAGTATTTT.

This clone was picked up one time. The chain has TRBV5-1 and TRBJ2-1, with 8 bases fitting TRBD2. Trimming at V came to 7 bases and at J to 3 bases, leaving 9 bases not matched to a gene. This CDR3 spans 15 amino acids. Germline lookup yields CDR1 SGHRS and CDR2 YFSETQ. DNA for the CDR3: TGCGCCAGCGGACCCCAAAGCGGGGGCTACAATGAGCAGTTCTTC. The encoded protein is CASGPQSGGYNEQFF.

The chain carries TRBV28 and TRBJ2-7; 11 bases agree with TRBD1. The CDR3 is made up of 14 amino acids. After removal of 4 bases from V and 5 bases from J, the junction contained 4 bases not matched to a gene. Looked up from germline, CDR1 is MDHEN and CDR2 is SYDVKM. CDR3 sequence: CASSSGQGVDEQYF. For the CDR3, the DNA is TGTGCCAGCAGTTCGGGACAGGGGGTGGACGAGCAGTACTTC.

The chain recombines TRBV7-2 with TRBJ1-2, with TRBD1 as a possible D gene (5 bases). Per germline, CDR1 SGHTA and CDR2 FQGNSA. Trimming left V 1 base short and J 4 bases short, with 16 bases between. The CDR3 covers 16 residues. The CDR3 loop reads CASSLVTGPFGYGYTF. CDR3 nucleotides: TGTGCCAGCAGCTTAGTTACAGGACCTTTTGGCTATGGCTACACCTTC.

This chain connects TRBV30 to TRBJ2-7; D gene unclear. Germline CDR1 GTSNPN, CDR2 SVGIG (reference sequence). V was pared by 2 bases and J by 0 bases, with 8 bases between. The CDR3 length is 13 residues. The CDR3 nucleotides are TGTGCCTGGAGTCCCGGGTACTCCTACGAGCAGTACTTC. Its protein product is CAWSPGYSYEQYF.

The chain combines TRBV19 with TRBJ2-1; the D is unclear. V was cut by 2 bases and J by 6 bases, with 14 bases left in between. The CDR3 consists of 15 residues. Germline V lookup: CDR1 LNHDA, CDR2 SQIVND (reference sequence). The CDR3, as DNA: TGTGCCAGTAGTATAACGACTGGCCTCAGCAATGAGCAGTTCTTC. It is translated as CASSITTGLSNEQFF.

The chain is built from TRBV7-3 and TRBJ2-2, with 10 bases identical to TRBD2. CDR1 is SGHTA, CDR2 FQGTGA, per germline. J gave up 1 base and V 2 bases, and 4 bases lay outside the gene matches. The CDR3 consists of 17 residues. The CDR3 loop reads CASSLVSGRMNTGELFF. For the CDR3, the DNA is TGTGCCAGCAGCTTAGTTAGCGGGAGGATGAACACCGGGGAGCTGTTTTTT.

This clone was seen a handful of times. This chain links TRBV2 with TRBJ1-5, with TRBD1 matching over 8 bases. V was pared by 8 bases and J by 3 bases, with 6 bases of the junction left unmatched. Germline loops: CDR1 SNHLY, CDR2 FYNNEI. This CDR3 has 14 residues. The CDR3 sequence is CASALTGANQPQHF. The CDR3 DNA follows: TGTGCCAGCGCTCTGACAGGGGCCAATCAGCCCCAGCATTTT.

The V and J genes are TRBV6-5 and TRBJ1-3; TRBD1 agrees at 7 bases. After removal of 5 bases from V and 0 bases from J, the junction contained 4 bases not matched to a gene. Germline V gene sequence: CDR1 MNHEY, CDR2 SVGAGI. The CDR3 runs 15 residues. The CDR3 reads CASSMDRYSGNTIYF. The DNA of the CDR3 is TGTGCCAGCAGTATGGACAGGTACTCTGGAAACACCATATATTTT.

This clone was recorded only once. The chain couples TRBV6-4 to TRBJ2-6, with TRBD1 matching 7 bases. CDR1 and CDR2 (germline): MRHNA, SNTAGT. The CDR3 contains 16 residues. The J segment lost 2 bases and the V segment lost 2 bases, leaving 3 bases of the junction unmatched. The CDR3 loop is CASSDKTGAGANVLTF. CDR3 sequence (DNA): TGTGCCAGCAGTGACAAAACAGGGGCTGGGGCCAACGTCCTGACTTTC.

The chain is built from TRBV4-2 and TRBJ1-4; D perhaps matches TRBD1 (5 bases). V was shortened by 1 base and J by 13 bases, with 19 bases between the two germline ends. This CDR3 has 15 residues. Per the germline V gene, CDR1 is LGHNA and CDR2 is YNFKEQ. This CDR3 reads CASSQVGSYDRGLFF. For the CDR3, the DNA is TGTGCCAGCAGCCAAGTAGGTTCCTACGATAGGGGACTGTTTTTT.

In nucleotides, the CDR3 is TGCAGCGTTGAGGGGGGGGGAACAGATACGCAGTATTTT. Encoded protein: CSVEGGGTDTQYF. The gene calls are TRBV29-1 and TRBJ2-3; 7 nucleotides align to TRBD2. The CDR3 has 13 residues. CDR1 is SQVTM, CDR2 ANQGSEA, per germline. With V trimmed by 3 bases and J by 3 bases, 3 bases remained unmatched.

The V call is TRBV28, the J call TRBJ1-2, with 7 bases aligning to TRBD1. The trim removed 7 bases at V and 4 bases at J, leaving 9 bases unmatched. The V gene's germline CDR1 is MDHEN and CDR2 SYDVKM. The CDR3 is made up of 14 amino acids. DNA of the CDR3: TGTGCCAGCACCGAGGACAGGCGACTCTATGGCTACACCTTC. As protein: CASTEDRRLYGYTF.

V usage is TRBV6-5 and J usage is TRBJ1-2; D possibly corresponds to TRBD1 (6 bases). The CDR3 spans 14 residues. With 6 bases removed from V and 8 bases from J, the gap between germline ends came to 19 bases. From germline, CDR1 is MNHEY and CDR2 SVGAGI. The CDR3 bases are TGTGCCAGCAGGACACAGGGCTCCCCGGGAGGCTACACCTTC. This gives the protein CASRTQGSPGGYTF.

The V call is TRBV4-2, the J call TRBJ2-7; TRBD1 is a possible D gene (5 bases). CDR1 LGHNA and CDR2 YNFKEQ come from the germline V gene. The length of the CDR3 is 11 residues. Trimming shortened V by 1 base and J by 7 bases, and 5 bases separated the two germline ends. CDR3 loop: CASSQGTEQYF. Here the CDR3 DNA reads TGTGCCAGCAGCCAAGGGACAGAGCAGTACTTC.

CDR3 in amino acids: CASSPRTGQSANEKLFF. The CDR3, as DNA: TGTGCCAGCTCTCCGAGGACAGGGCAGTCAGCTAATGAAAAACTGTTTTTT. The chain couples TRBV18 to TRBJ1-4, with 8 bases matching TRBD1. Germline assignment: CDR1 KGHSH and CDR2 LQKENI. Trimming removed 6 bases from V and 3 bases from J; junction bases left unmatched: 12. The CDR3 is 17 residues long.

The rearrangement links TRBV5-4 to TRBJ2-1; possible D gene TRBD1, 6 bases. Germline assignment: CDR1 SGHNT and CDR2 YYREEE (reference sequence). CDR3 length: 16 residues. V dropped 4 bases and J dropped 0 bases, with 14 bases sitting between them. The CDR3 DNA is TGTGCCAGCAGCCCTAAAGGGGGTTCCTCCTACAATGAGCAGTTCTTC. Amino acid sequence: CASSPKGGSSYNEQFF.